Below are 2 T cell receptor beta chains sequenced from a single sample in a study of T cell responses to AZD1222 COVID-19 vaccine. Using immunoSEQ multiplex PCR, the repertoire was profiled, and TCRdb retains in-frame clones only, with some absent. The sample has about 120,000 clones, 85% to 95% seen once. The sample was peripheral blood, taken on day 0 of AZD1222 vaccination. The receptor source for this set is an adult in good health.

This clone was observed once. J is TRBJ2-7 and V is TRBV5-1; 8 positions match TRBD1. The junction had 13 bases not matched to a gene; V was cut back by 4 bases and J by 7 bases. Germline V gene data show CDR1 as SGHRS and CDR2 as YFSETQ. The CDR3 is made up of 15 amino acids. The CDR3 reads CASSPTTGVSGEQYF. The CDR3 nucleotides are TGCGCCAGCAGCCCCACGACAGGGGTCTCAGGAGAGCAGTACTTC. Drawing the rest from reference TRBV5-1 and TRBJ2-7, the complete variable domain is KAGVTQTPRYLIKTRGQQVTLSCSPISGHRSVSWYQQTPGQGLQFLFEYFSETQRNKGNFPGRFSGRQFSNSRSEMNVSTLELGDSALYLCASSPTTGVSGEQYFGPGTRLTVT.

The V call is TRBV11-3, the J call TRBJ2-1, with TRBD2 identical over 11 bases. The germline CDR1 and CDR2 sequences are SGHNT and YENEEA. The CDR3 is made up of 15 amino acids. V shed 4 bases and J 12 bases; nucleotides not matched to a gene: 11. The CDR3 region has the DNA TGTGCCAGCAGCTCGGGACTAGCGGTGCCCCAGGGGCAGTTCTTC. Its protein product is CASSSGLAVPQGQFF.